This T cell receptor beta chain derives from a study of blood T cells in healthy people across ages. Together with a sample-barcoded 5' primer, a J-beta primer mix was included in a second PCR lasting about 6 to 11 cycles. Each CDR3 protein gets one entry after TCRdb re-called the 5' RACE reads with MiXCR. The top ten hold 30% to 45% of the sample, which has approximately 600,000 distinct CDR3 sequences, about 54% seen once. Ranging in age from about 6 to 100, the donors were healthy Caucasian individuals from Russia. Each sample provided at least 6 micrograms of extracted total RNA. The germline V gene has CDR1 SQVTM and CDR2 ANQGSEA. V lost 3 bases to trimming and J lost 6 bases; unmatched junction nucleotides: 4. The CDR3 extends over 14 amino acids.

The receptor's source is a man aged 55 to 70 in good health. Source material: blood. The gene calls are TRBV29-1 and TRBJ2-1, with 11 positions matching TRBD2. The CDR3 bases are TGCAGCGTTGACCCTAGCGGGAGGCCCAATGAGCAGTTCTTC. Its protein product is CSVDPSGRPNEQFF.